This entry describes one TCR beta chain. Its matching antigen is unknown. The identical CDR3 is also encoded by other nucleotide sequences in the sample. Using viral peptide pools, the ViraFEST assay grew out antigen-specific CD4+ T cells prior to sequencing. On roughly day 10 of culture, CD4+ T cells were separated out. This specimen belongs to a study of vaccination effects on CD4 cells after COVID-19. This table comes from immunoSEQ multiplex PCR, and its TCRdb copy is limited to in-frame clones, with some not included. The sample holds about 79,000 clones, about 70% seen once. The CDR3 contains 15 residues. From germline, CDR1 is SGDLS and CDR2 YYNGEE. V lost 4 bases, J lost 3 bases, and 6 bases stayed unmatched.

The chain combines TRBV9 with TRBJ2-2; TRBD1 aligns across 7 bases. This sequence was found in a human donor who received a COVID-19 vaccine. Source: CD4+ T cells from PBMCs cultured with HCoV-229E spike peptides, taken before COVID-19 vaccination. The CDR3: CASSIRGSDTGELFF. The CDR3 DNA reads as TGTGCCAGCAGCATCAGGGGGTCGGACACCGGGGAGCTGTTTTTT.